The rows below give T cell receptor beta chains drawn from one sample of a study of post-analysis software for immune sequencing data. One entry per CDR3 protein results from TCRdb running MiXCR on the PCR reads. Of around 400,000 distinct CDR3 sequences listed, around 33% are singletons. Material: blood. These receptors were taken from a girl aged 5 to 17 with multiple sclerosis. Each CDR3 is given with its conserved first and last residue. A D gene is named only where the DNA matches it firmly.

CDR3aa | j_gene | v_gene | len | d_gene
CASSSGTQEKLFF | TRBJ1-4 | TRBV5-1 | 13 | NA
CASSLTEDYEKLFF | TRBJ1-4 | TRBV12-3/TRBV12-4 | 14 | NA
CAWSVGDTAYGYTF | TRBJ1-2 | TRBV30 | 14 | NA
CASSLVGGLGEKLFF | TRBJ1-4 | TRBV7-2 | 15 | NA
CASSQGLAGAYEQYF | TRBJ2-7 | TRBV5-4 | 15 | TRBD2
CASSEVVALETQYF | TRBJ2-5 | TRBV2 | 14 | NA
CASSHLAGEETQYF | TRBJ2-5 | TRBV7-8 | 14 | TRBD2
CASRPLPGTELTDTQYF | TRBJ2-3 | TRBV6-1 | 17 | TRBD1
CATSRDLTSSYNEQFF | TRBJ2-1 | TRBV15 | 16 | NA
CSVEDWTGACYEQYF | TRBJ2-7 | TRBV29-1 | 15 | TRBD1
CASSTRQGAGNYGYTF | TRBJ1-2 | TRBV13 | 16 | TRBD1
CASSYSILAPETQYF | TRBJ2-5 | TRBV6-2/TRBV6-3 | 15 | NA
CATSDSLVGQGETQYF | TRBJ2-5 | TRBV24-1 | 16 | TRBD1
CASSPTRDRGSYGYTF | TRBJ1-2 | TRBV7-9 | 16 | TRBD1
CASSLGQGSTNTQYF | TRBJ2-3 | TRBV11-1 | 15 | TRBD1
CASRRGPPLTYEQYF | TRBJ2-7 | TRBV5-1 | 15 | NA
CASSPRDRDMEQYF | TRBJ2-7 | TRBV6-5 | 14 | TRBD1
CSARKEETQYF | NA | TRBV20-1 | 11 | NA
CASSRVFELETQYF | TRBJ2-5 | TRBV27 | 14 | NA
CASSFTGDRDPHNEQFF | TRBJ2-1 | TRBV7-9 | 17 | TRBD1
CASSPSSLGAYEQYF | TRBJ2-4 | TRBV12-3/TRBV12-4 | 15 | NA
CASSTDRGQPQHF | TRBJ1-5 | TRBV6-5 | 13 | TRBD1
CASSSGQGGANYGYTF | TRBJ1-2 | TRBV6-5 | 16 | TRBD1
CASSAQGPVGGYTF | TRBJ1-2 | TRBV2 | 14 | NA
CAGKEGVATEAFF | TRBJ1-1 | TRBV2 | 13 | NA
CASRLIGGPSNEQFF | TRBJ2-1 | TRBV5-1 | 15 | TRBD1
CASSLLAGYTDVQYF | TRBJ2-3 | TRBV12-3/TRBV12-4 | 15 | TRBD2
CANSQGSSSEAYEQYF | TRBJ2-7 | TRBV4-2 | 16 | NA
CSASLGTDTQYF | TRBJ2-3 | TRBV20-1 | 12 | NA
CASSGGDVAWGEQFF | TRBJ2-1 | TRBV6-1 | 15 | NA
CSASAGREQYF | TRBJ2-7 | TRBV29-1 | 11 | TRBD2
CASSFRDGGELFF | TRBJ2-2 | TRBV5-5 | 13 | NA
CAWKVAGGAYEQYF | TRBJ2-7 | TRBV30 | 14 | TRBD2
CAISESQGASAFF | TRBJ1-1 | TRBV10-3 | 13 | TRBD1
CATWTGGTYGYTF | TRBJ1-2 | TRBV10-3 | 13 | TRBD1
CASGRVVDTQYF | TRBJ2-3 | TRBV12-5 | 12 | NA
CAWLAGNTDTQYF | TRBJ2-3 | TRBV2 | 13 | NA
CASSLDAGAISYEQYF | TRBJ2-7 | TRBV7-2 | 16 | NA
CATSDWEETQYF | TRBJ2-5 | TRBV24-1 | 12 | NA
CASSSPVVNTEAFF | TRBJ1-1 | TRBV9 | 14 | NA
CASSLLPSSGANVLTF | TRBJ2-6 | TRBV5-6 | 16 | NA
CASSLSGQSIRSEAFF | TRBJ1-1 | TRBV5-1 | 16 | NA
CASSLEPITGQGEAFF | TRBJ1-1 | TRBV5-6 | 16 | NA
CASSQVGDLDTQYF | TRBJ2-3 | TRBV14 | 14 | NA
CASRQSWTTYEQYF | TRBJ2-7 | TRBV6-2/TRBV6-3 | 14 | NA
CSVGVRTGANVLTF | TRBJ2-6 | TRBV29-1 | 14 | NA
CASSPSSNNEKLFF | TRBJ1-4 | TRBV5-1 | 14 | NA
CATRSVTSGLRRTDTQYF | TRBJ2-3 | TRBV7-2 | 18 | TRBD2
CASRDMNTEAFF | TRBJ1-1 | TRBV5-1 | 12 | NA
CASSPTGAPFLNTEAFF | TRBJ1-1 | TRBV12-3/TRBV12-4 | 17 | TRBD1
CASSERVLRGGYTF | TRBJ1-2 | TRBV6-1 | 14 | NA